Listed below are T cell receptor beta chains from one sample, sequenced in a study of T cell changes during pregnancy in multiple sclerosis. Only in-frame clones appear in the TCRdb table, and some are missing; sequencing was by immunoSEQ multiplex PCR. In the table there are under 70,000 clones, approximately 92% of which are singletons. This specimen was peripheral blood, taken in the third trimester of pregnancy. These receptors were collected from a female donor in good health, enrolled as a control in a pregnancy study. Each CDR3 is given with its conserved first and last residue. D genes are given only for firm matches. Size is stated for part of the rows, as once, few or many counts, or as a class when the clone is expanded.

d_gene: .; v_gene: TRBV28; abundance: .; j_gene: TRBJ1-5; CDR3nt: TGTGCCAGCAGTTTCGTACAGGGCGGGAATCAGCCCCAGCATTTT; CDR3aa: CASSFVQGGNQPQHF
d_gene: TRBD1; v_gene: TRBV15; abundance: .; j_gene: TRBJ2-2; CDR3nt: TGTGCCACCAGCGATACCGGGACAGGGGACACCGGGGAGCTGTTTTTT; CDR3aa: CATSDTGTGDTGELFF
d_gene: TRBD1; v_gene: TRBV13; abundance: .; j_gene: TRBJ2-7; CDR3nt: TGTGCCAGCAGCTTCACAGGGGCCTACGAGCAGTACTTC; CDR3aa: CASSFTGAYEQYF
d_gene: TRBD1; v_gene: TRBV7-3; abundance: .; j_gene: TRBJ2-1; CDR3nt: TGTGCCAGCAGCTTATGGCAGGGGGACTACAATGAGCAGTTCTTC; CDR3aa: CASSLWQGDYNEQFF
d_gene: TRBD1; v_gene: TRBV27; abundance: once; j_gene: TRBJ2-2; CDR3nt: TGTGCCAGCAGTACAGGGGACGCCGGGGAGCTGTTTTTT; CDR3aa: CASSTGDAGELFF
d_gene: TRBD2; v_gene: TRBV7-2; abundance: .; j_gene: TRBJ2-7; CDR3nt: TGTGCCAGCAGCTTAGCGGGGACTAGCGGGAGCTACGAGCAGTACTTC; CDR3aa: CASSLAGTSGSYEQYF
d_gene: TRBD1; v_gene: TRBV5-1; abundance: .; j_gene: TRBJ2-1; CDR3nt: TGCGCCAGCAGAGACCGGGACAGGGACTACAATGAGCAGTTCTTC; CDR3aa: CASRDRDRDYNEQFF
d_gene: TRBD2; v_gene: TRBV15; abundance: .; j_gene: TRBJ2-5; CDR3nt: TGTGCCACCAGCAGGAGCGGGAGGTATCAAGAGACCCAGTACTTC; CDR3aa: CATSRSGRYQETQYF
d_gene: .; v_gene: TRBV29-1; abundance: .; j_gene: TRBJ1-2; CDR3nt: TGCAGCGTTGAAGAAGTTTTAGGGGAAGGCTACACCTTC; CDR3aa: CSVEEVLGEGYTF
d_gene: TRBD1; v_gene: TRBV27; abundance: .; j_gene: TRBJ2-5; CDR3nt: TGTGCCAGCGGCAGGGGGCTTTTGGAGACCCAGTACTTC; CDR3aa: CASGRGLLETQYF
d_gene: .; v_gene: TRBV21-1; abundance: .; j_gene: TRBJ1-3; CDR3nt: TGTGCCAGCAGGACGGACAGCGGTAGGAACACCATATATTTT; CDR3aa: CASRTDSGRNTIYF
d_gene: .; v_gene: TRBV11-2; abundance: .; j_gene: TRBJ1-2; CDR3nt: TGTGCCAGCAGCTTAGAGATTCAAGGGGGAGATGGCTACACCTTC; CDR3aa: CASSLEIQGGDGYTF
d_gene: TRBD1; v_gene: TRBV7-9; abundance: .; j_gene: TRBJ1-4; CDR3nt: TGTGCCAGCAGCGGGACAGCAACTAATGAAAAACTGTTTTTT; CDR3aa: CASSGTATNEKLFF
d_gene: TRBD1; v_gene: TRBV7-8; abundance: .; j_gene: TRBJ1-5; CDR3nt: TGTGCCAGCAGCAAGGGACAGGGGGGCCGCGGAAGCAATCAGCCCCAGCATTTT; CDR3aa: CASSKGQGGRGSNQPQHF
d_gene: TRBD1; v_gene: TRBV7-2; abundance: .; j_gene: TRBJ2-7; CDR3nt: TGTGCCAGCAGCTCCCAGGGGGCGGGTACCTACGAGCAGTACTTC; CDR3aa: CASSSQGAGTYEQYF
d_gene: .; v_gene: TRBV6-1; abundance: .; j_gene: TRBJ2-5; CDR3nt: TGTGCCAGCAGTGAAACGGGGTCTCAAGAGACCCAGTACTTC; CDR3aa: CASSETGSQETQYF
d_gene: TRBD1; v_gene: TRBV2; abundance: .; j_gene: TRBJ1-6; CDR3nt: TGTGCCAGCAGCGACCCCGACAGGGCCTCCTATAATTCACCCCTCCACTTT; CDR3aa: CASSDPDRASYNSPLHF
d_gene: .; v_gene: TRBV4-1; abundance: .; j_gene: TRBJ1-2; CDR3nt: TGCGCCAGCAGCCAAGGACTTTCTAGGCCGTATGGCTACACCTTC; CDR3aa: CASSQGLSRPYGYTF
d_gene: .; v_gene: TRBV2; abundance: .; j_gene: TRBJ1-3; CDR3nt: TGTGCCAGCAGTACTGGACAGTTAAACACCATATATTTT; CDR3aa: CASSTGQLNTIYF
d_gene: .; v_gene: TRBV2; abundance: .; j_gene: TRBJ1-1; CDR3nt: TGTGCCAGCAGGCGGGGCGAAGCTTTCTTT; CDR3aa: CASRRGEAFF
d_gene: TRBD1; v_gene: TRBV6-1; abundance: .; j_gene: TRBJ1-3; CDR3nt: TGTGCCAGCAGAACGACAGGGGGAAACACCATATATTTT; CDR3aa: CASRTTGGNTIYF
d_gene: .; v_gene: TRBV19; abundance: once; j_gene: TRBJ2-3; CDR3nt: TGTGCCAGTAGTATACTAGCAACGGATACGCAGTATTTT; CDR3aa: CASSILATDTQYF
d_gene: TRBD1; v_gene: TRBV7-9; abundance: .; j_gene: TRBJ2-3; CDR3nt: TGTGCCAGCAGCGTTGGGACAGGGGTTAGCACAGATACGCAGTATTTT; CDR3aa: CASSVGTGVSTDTQYF
d_gene: .; v_gene: TRBV28; abundance: .; j_gene: TRBJ2-2; CDR3nt: TGTGCCAGCAGTTTAGGTAGCACAAACACCGGGGAGCTGTTTTTT; CDR3aa: CASSLGSTNTGELFF
d_gene: .; v_gene: TRBV7-3; abundance: .; j_gene: TRBJ2-3; CDR3nt: TGTGCCAGCATTAACCACTCAGATACGCAGTATTTT; CDR3aa: CASINHSDTQYF
d_gene: TRBD2; v_gene: TRBV16; abundance: once; j_gene: TRBJ2-3; CDR3nt: TGTGCCAGCAGCAAACCGCGGGGGGGCGTAGCAGATACGCAGTATTTT; CDR3aa: CASSKPRGGVADTQYF
d_gene: .; v_gene: TRBV27; abundance: .; j_gene: TRBJ2-2; CDR3nt: TGTGCCAGCAGCCCTCAGGGGTGGGGGAACACCGGGGAGCTGTTTTTT; CDR3aa: CASSPQGWGNTGELFF